A selection of T cell receptor beta chains follows, all from one sample in a study of immune evolution from preneoplasia to lung adenocarcinoma. Assay: immunoSEQ multiplex PCR; the TCRdb copy retains only in-frame clones and omits some. The sample shows roughly 10,000 clones, roughly 90% of them seen only once. Sequenced input: FFPE invasive lung adenocarcinoma tissue. These receptors were obtained from an older person with invasive lung adenocarcinoma. CDR3s include the opening cysteine and the closing phenylalanine or tryptophan. Each record gives: clone size, V gene, J gene, D gene, CDR3 protein, CDR3 DNA. D genes are given only for firm matches. Where a row states a size, it is once, few, many or the class of an expanded clone; other rows omit it.

>.|TRBV10-1|TRBJ2-2|.
CASSPKANTGELFF
TGCGCCAGCAGCCCGAAAGCGAACACCGGGGAGCTGTTTTTT
>.|TRBV29-1|TRBJ2-3|.
CSVVTADTQYF
TGCAGCGTTGTGACCGCAGATACGCAGTATTTT
>.|TRBV4-2|TRBJ2-3|TRBD2
CASSQVLAGTDTQYF
TGTGCCAGCAGCCAAGTTCTAGCGGGAACAGATACGCAGTATTTT
>.|TRBV4-1|TRBJ2-7|TRBD1
CASSRGQGALEQYF
TGCGCCAGCAGCCGGGGACAGGGCGCCTTGGAGCAGTACTTC
>.|TRBV4-1|TRBJ2-2|.
CASSQVSLARTGELFF
TGCGCCAGCAGCCAAGTTAGTCTAGCGAGAACCGGGGAGCTGTTTTTT
>.|TRBV27|TRBJ1-5|.
CASSFTPYQPQHF
TGTGCCAGCAGTTTCACCCCCTATCAGCCCCAGCATTTT
>.|TRBV20-1|TRBJ2-7|.
CSASDHEQYF
TGCAGTGCTAGCGACCACGAGCAGTACTTC
>.|TRBV14|TRBJ2-7|.
CASSQEPTGYEQYF
TGTGCCAGCAGCCAAGAGCCGACCGGCTACGAGCAGTACTTC
>once|TRBV5-4|TRBJ2-5|TRBD2
CASSLDTSGQMRETQYF
TGTGCCAGCAGCTTGGATACTAGCGGCCAGATGCGAGAGACCCAGTACTTC
>.|TRBV19|TRBJ1-1|TRBD1
CASTRQGNTEAFF
TGTGCCAGTACCAGACAGGGGAACACTGAAGCTTTCTTT
>.|TRBV6-5|TRBJ1-1|.
CASRPRTPMNTEAFF
TGTGCCAGCAGGCCTAGGACACCCATGAACACTGAAGCTTTCTTT
>.|TRBV5-8|TRBJ2-7|.
CASSLGGRIYEQYF
TGTGCCAGCAGCTTGGGTGGCAGGATCTACGAGCAGTACTTC
>.|TRBV12-5|TRBJ1-1|.
CASGSPGAEAFF
TGTGCTAGTGGTTCTCCGGGGGCGGAAGCTTTCTTT
>.|TRBV18|TRBJ2-7|TRBD1
CASSNRDRGTYEQYF
TGTGCCAGCTCAAACCGGGACAGGGGGACCTACGAGCAGTACTTC
>.|TRBV5-1|TRBJ1-2|.
CASSSGQTGYTF
TGCGCCAGCAGCTCAGGACAGACCGGCTACACCTTC
>.|TRBV15|TRBJ1-5|.
CATSRAANQPQHF
TGTGCCACCAGCAGAGCGGCCAATCAGCCCCAGCATTTT
>once|TRBV12-5|TRBJ2-1|TRBD2
CASGLGTLAGDEQFF
TGTGCTAGTGGTTTGGGCACACTAGCGGGAGATGAGCAGTTCTTC
>.|TRBV27|TRBJ2-7|TRBD2
CASRLAGTSYEQYF
TGTGCCAGCAGGCTTGCCGGGACTAGCTACGAGCAGTACTTC
>.|TRBV6-5|TRBJ1-1|.
CASSYSWSDGNTEAFF
TGTGCCAGCAGTTACTCTTGGTCAGACGGGAACACTGAAGCTTTCTTT
>.|TRBV2|TRBJ2-3|TRBD2
CASSDSGSVTDTQYF
TGTGCCAGCAGTGACAGCGGGAGTGTGACAGATACGCAGTATTTT
>.|TRBV14|TRBJ1-1|.
CASSQQAPSEAFF
TGTGCCAGCAGCCAACAGGCCCCATCTGAAGCTTTCTTT
>.|TRBV5-1|TRBJ2-2|.
CASLPSAGSNTGELFF
TGCGCCAGCCTACCCTCCGCGGGGTCGAACACCGGGGAGCTGTTTTTT
>.|TRBV18|TRBJ2-7|.
CASSPSDRREQYF
TGTGCCAGCTCACCCTCGGACCGCCGCGAGCAGTACTTC
>.|TRBV7-9|TRBJ1-1|.
CASRPPGTTEAFF
TGTGCCAGCAGGCCCCCAGGGACCACTGAAGCTTTCTTT
>.|TRBV5-1|TRBJ1-4|.
CASSTGRGPGGEKLFF
TGCGCCAGCAGCACCGGCCGGGGTCCCGGAGGTGAAAAACTGTTTTTT
>.|TRBV15|TRBJ1-2|.
CATSRDRGTGYTF
TGTGCCACCAGCAGAGATAGGGGGACGGGGTACACCTTC
>.|TRBV6-5|TRBJ1-1|TRBD1
CASSYWDSARDTEAFF
TGTGCCAGCAGTTACTGGGACAGCGCTAGGGACACTGAAGCTTTCTTT
>.|TRBV7-8|TRBJ1-2|.
CASSLEGASYTF
TGTGCCAGCAGCTTGGAAGGGGCTAGCTACACCTTC
>once|TRBV14|TRBJ1-2|.
CASSQRLNYGYTF
TGTGCCAGCAGCCAAAGACTGAACTATGGCTACACCTTC
>.|TRBV6-6|TRBJ1-1|.
CASREGVMNTEAFF
TGTGCCAGCAGGGAGGGGGTTATGAACACTGAAGCTTTCTTT
>.|TRBV25-1|TRBJ1-1|.
CATLLGIEAFF
TGTGCCACCCTCCTTGGGATAGAAGCTTTCTTT
>.|TRBV4-1|TRBJ1-5|.
CASSQESGNQPQHF
TGCGCCAGCAGCCAAGAGTCTGGGAATCAGCCCCAGCATTTT
>.|TRBV11-2|TRBJ1-1|.
CASSLEGVFGEAFF
TGTGCCAGCAGCTTAGAAGGGGTGTTCGGTGAAGCTTTCTTT
>once|TRBV7-9|TRBJ1-5|.
CASSEPTGPQHF
TGTGCCAGCAGCGAACCCACAGGGCCCCAGCATTTT
>once|TRBV2|TRBJ1-2|TRBD1
CASRTGHYGYTF
TGTGCCAGCCGGACAGGGCACTATGGCTACACCTTC
>.|TRBV7-9|TRBJ1-1|TRBD1
CASSLAKGAGGAEAFF
TGTGCCAGCAGCTTAGCGAAGGGGGCTGGAGGCGCTGAAGCTTTCTTT
>.|TRBV28|TRBJ1-2|.
CASSTQGSPGYTF
TGTGCCAGCAGTACCCAAGGGTCCCCTGGCTACACCTTC
>.|TRBV5-1|TRBJ1-4|.
CASSSGLFGREKLFF
TGCGCCAGCAGCTCAGGACTCTTCGGCAGGGAAAAACTGTTTTTT
>.|TRBV18|TRBJ2-7|.
CASSPVGQLSSYEQYF
TGTGCCAGCTCACCGGTTGGACAGTTAAGCTCCTACGAGCAGTACTTC
>.|TRBV29-1|TRBJ1-3|.
CSVEDQGGNTIYF
TGCAGCGTTGAAGATCAGGGTGGAAACACCATATATTTT
>.|TRBV6-5|TRBJ1-5|.
CASSYQGGSNQPQHF
TGTGCCAGCAGTTACCAGGGTGGGAGCAATCAGCCCCAGCATTTT
>.|TRBV18|TRBJ2-5|.
CASSPMDTQETQYF
TGTGCCAGCTCACCAATGGATACTCAAGAGACCCAGTACTTC
>.|TRBV6-5|TRBJ1-1|.
CASSYSGATEAFF
TGTGCCAGCAGTTACTCTGGGGCGACTGAAGCTTTCTTT
>.|TRBV7-2|TRBJ2-3|TRBD2
CASSLRREGDTQYF
TGTGCCAGCAGCCTCCGGAGGGAGGGAGATACGCAGTATTTT
>.|TRBV5-8|TRBJ2-6|.
CASSLETAGANVLTF
TGTGCCAGCAGCTTGGAAACAGCTGGGGCCAACGTCCTGACTTTC
>.|TRBV27|TRBJ1-5|TRBD1
CASRTSGGVDQPQHF
TGTGCCAGCAGGACCTCAGGGGGTGTTGATCAGCCCCAGCATTTT
>.|TRBV6-5|TRBJ2-7|.
CASSYAGGPSYEQYF
TGTGCCAGCAGTTACGCCGGGGGTCCGAGCTACGAGCAGTACTTC
>once|TRBV9|TRBJ2-3|.
CASSVEQGDTQYF
TGTGCCAGCAGCGTAGAACAGGGAGATACGCAGTATTTT
>.|TRBV7-2|TRBJ1-5|.
CASSTGRDQPQHF
TGTGCCAGCAGCACAGGGAGGGATCAGCCCCAGCATTTT
>.|TRBV30|TRBJ2-6|TRBD2
CASTRGGVSGANVLTF
TGTGCCTCTACCCGGGGAGGGGTCTCTGGGGCCAACGTCCTGACTTTC
>.|TRBV6-6|TRBJ2-1|TRBD2
CASSNKREYYNEQFF
TGTGCCAGCAGTAACAAGCGGGAGTACTACAATGAGCAGTTCTTC
>.|TRBV6-1|TRBJ1-2|.
CASSVGVGTGCF
.
>.|TRBV18|TRBJ2-3|.
CASSPESAGLTDTQYF
TGTGCCAGCTCACCTGAGTCGGCGGGACTCACAGATACGCAGTATTTT
>once|TRBV10-3|TRBJ2-2|TRBD2
CAISESTLAGGNTGELFF
TGTGCCATCAGTGAGTCCACGCTAGCGGGAGGGAACACCGGGGAGCTGTTTTTT
>.|TRBV5-1|TRBJ2-7|.
CASSLQQGTNYEQYF
TGCGCCAGCAGCTTGCAACAGGGGACTAACTACGAGCAGTACTTC
>.|TRBV2|TRBJ1-1|.
CASSELWQVAFF
TGTGCCAGCAGTGAATTGTGGCAGGTGGCTTTCTTT
>.|TRBV28|TRBJ2-7|.
CASSFGTGFGEQYF
TGTGCCAGCAGTTTTGGTACCGGGTTCGGAGAGCAGTACTTC
>.|TRBV30|TRBJ2-3|TRBD1
CAWSVRTGATDTQYF
TGTGCCTGGAGTGTTCGGACAGGGGCCACAGATACGCAGTATTTT